What follows describes a single T cell receptor beta chain. These data come from a study of blood T cells in healthy people across ages. Germline V gene data show CDR1 as KGHSH and CDR2 as LQKENI. Trimming took 6 bases from V and 0 from J, leaving 23 bases between them. This CDR3 region has 18 residues. A J-beta primer mix and a sample-barcoded 5' primer were used in a second PCR of roughly 7 to 12 cycles. Each single sample gave us at least 3 million CDR3-containing paired-end reads. TCRdb re-called the 5' RACE reads with MiXCR, one entry per CDR3 protein. The sample holds 800,000 to 950,000 distinct CDR3 sequences, 25% to 30% seen once. The data were also submitted as part of a second study, on T cells of mothers and their children. That source notes: Second-PCR primer M1S introduced sample barcodes and 2-4 random nucleotides.

The sample was blood. This sequence originates from a woman in her thirties or forties in good health. This chain joins TRBV18 and TRBJ1-2, with D maybe TRBD1 (5 bases). In DNA form, the CDR3 reads TGTGCCAGCTCCTCCCAAGGGCAGGGAGGGTCACCTAACTATGGCTACACCTTC. Its translation is CASSSQGQGGSPNYGYTF. The entire variable domain, with the rest obtained from reference TRBV18 and TRBJ1-2, is as follows: NAGVMQNPRHLVRRRGQEARLRCSPMKGHSHVYWYRQLPEEGLKFMVYLQKENIIDESGMPKERFSAEFPKEGPSILRIQQVVRGDSAAYFCASSSQGQGGSPNYGYTFGSGTRLTVV.